This section outlines one T cell receptor beta chain sequence together with its context. The table came from immunoSEQ multiplex PCR; TCRdb's copy has only in-frame clones and leaves some out. The table lists about 120,000 clones, 75% to 90% of them singletons. The data derive from a study of blood T cell repertoires in COVID-19. About the research overall: In each case, the material was cDNA or gDNA derived from T cells, B-cell-depleted T cells, or PBMCs.

The CDR3 totals 17 residues. J was trimmed by 3 bases and V by 1 base; bases with no gene match: 9. The germline CDR1 and CDR2 sequences are SEHNR and FQNEAQ (reference sequence). Sample: peripheral blood. This TCR derives from a woman between 65 and 79 years old with acute or convalescent COVID-19. This chain links TRBV7-9 with TRBJ1-5; 7 bases map to TRBD1. The CDR3 reads CASSLGKGAGPNQPQHF. CDR3 sequence (DNA): TGTGCCAGCAGCTTAGGGAAGGGGGCGGGACCCAATCAGCCCCAGCATTTT. Filled out from reference TRBV7-9 and TRBJ1-5, the complete variable domain reads DTGVSQNPRHKITKRGQNVTFRCDPISEHNRLYWYRQTLGQGPEFLTYFQNEAQLEKSRLLSDRFSAERPKGSFSTLEIQRTEQGDSAMYLCASSLGKGAGPNQPQHFGDGTRLSIL.